This TCR beta chain stems from a study of monozygotic twins with inflammatory bowel disease. For each CDR3 protein, TCRdb gives one entry from its re-call of the 5' RACE reads, without DNA. This specimen shows 200,000 to 250,000 distinct CDR3 sequences; the ten leading clones hold around 1.5%. The length of the CDR3 is 15 residues. The chain carries TRBV12-3 or TRBV12-4 and TRBJ2-7; TCRdb indicates TRBD1, and absent DNA this call remains unverified. The source of this sequence is a human donor with ulcerative colitis or Crohn's disease, or a healthy co-twin of an affected twin (not recorded which). Sequenced: blood. The CDR3 region is CASSPHSTAYYEQYF.